This record looks at one T cell receptor (beta chain) sequence and its context. Unmatched junction bases numbered 7, after V lost 1 base and J lost 5 bases. There are 15 residues in the CDR3. The germline CDR1 and CDR2 sequences are SGHTA and FQGNSA. Original processing notes: Amplification with reference gene primers provided the estimates of nucleated cell counts. TCRdb's table, derived via immunoSEQ multiplex PCR, lists solely in-frame clones and lacks some. V and J calls and clone size are given by that table; D and trimming were obtained from the DNA. The sample contains fewer than 450,000 clones, approximately 89% of which appear only once. The entry originates in a study of blood T cell repertoires in COVID-19. Study at large: Sources were T cells, B-cell-depleted T cells, or PBMCs; the material itself was cDNA or gDNA.

This receptor was identified in a woman under 30 who had recovered from COVID-19. The sequencing input was peripheral blood. The chain carries TRBV7-2 and TRBJ2-5; 7 bases fit TRBD2. The CDR3 nucleotides read TGTGCCAGCAGCTTAGAGGCGGGAGCGAGGGAGACCCAGTACTTC. Its protein product is CASSLEAGARETQYF.